Each of the 25 T cell receptor beta chains below was sequenced from the same sample in a study of OX40 agonist ivuxolimab in advanced cancers. Method: immunoSEQ multiplex PCR; TCRdb's copy keeps in-frame clones and lacks some. The sample includes almost 85,000 clones, roughly 89% of them seen just once. This specimen was CD4+ or CD8+ T cells sorted from blood, taken in a trial of the OX40 agonist ivuxolimab. The receptors were gathered from an adult with an advanced solid tumor such as melanoma, head and neck, liver or kidney cancer.

The chain recombines TRBV7-2 with TRBJ2-1, with 9 bases fitting TRBD2. The CDR3 has 15 residues. CDR1 and CDR2 from the germline V gene are SGHTA and FQGNSA. With V trimmed by 3 bases and J by 6 bases, 6 bases remained unmatched. The CDR3 here is CASSLGLAGTNEQFF. The DNA of the CDR3 is TGTGCCAGCAGCTTGGGGCTAGCGGGAACCAATGAGCAGTTCTTC.

J is TRBJ1-3 and V is TRBV5-1, with D possibly TRBD1 on 5 matching bases. Germline CDR1 is SGHRS and CDR2 is YFSETQ. The CDR3 has 16 residues. The V end lost 4 bases, the J end lost 4 bases, and 18 bases lay between the germline ends. CDR3 sequence: CASSPLFGGAGNTIYF. CDR3 nucleotide sequence: TGCGCCAGCAGCCCCCTTTTTGGGGGTGCGGGAAACACCATATATTTT.

This rearrangement joins TRBV28 to TRBJ1-4; 12 bases align to TRBD1. The germline V gene has CDR1 MDHEN and CDR2 SYDVKM. The CDR3 is 15 residues long. After removal of 6 bases from V and 8 bases from J, the junction contained 7 bases not matched to a gene. Here the CDR3 DNA reads TGTGCCAGCAGGATTAGGGACAGGGGGCGGGAAAAACTGTTTTTT. This sequence encodes CASRIRDRGREKLFF.

The J gene is TRBJ2-1, the V gene TRBV14; D is unresolved. The CDR3 covers 14 residues. The germline V and J ends were trimmed by 1 base and 9 bases, with 13 bases remaining between them. CDR1 is SGHDN and CDR2 is FVKESK in the germline V gene. The CDR3 sequence is CASSQGSVVGEQFF. As DNA, the CDR3 is TGTGCCAGCAGCCAAGGATCGGTGGTCGGTGAGCAGTTCTTC.

This chain connects TRBV7-8 to TRBJ1-3; maybe TRBD1 (6 bases). CDR1 is SGHVS, CDR2 FQNEAQ, per germline. Between the trimmed V and J ends, which lost 6 bases and 3 bases, there was a span of 18 bases. CDR3 length equals 16 residues. CDR3 bases: TGTGCCAGCAGTTTCTTGGGACACAGTAATGGAAACACCATATATTTT. Translation: CASSFLGHSNGNTIYF.

This clone was counted once. V is TRBV6-6 and J is TRBJ2-7; 9 bases fit TRBD1. CDR3 length equals 14 residues. Per germline, CDR1 MNHNY and CDR2 SVGAGI (reference sequence). With V trimmed by 6 bases and J by 3 bases, 6 bases remained unmatched. This CDR3 is CASSQGTGYYEQYV. The DNA for the CDR3 is TGTGCCAGCAGCCAGGGGACAGGGTACTACGAGCAGTACGTC.

The chain has TRBV5-6 and TRBJ2-1; weak D call: TRBD1 (6 bases). Per germline, CDR1 SGHDT and CDR2 YYEEEE. The CDR3 runs 15 residues. V was trimmed by 4 bases and J by 7 bases, leaving 18 bases between them. CDR3 DNA sequence: TGTGCCAGCAGCATCACATGGACAGCTCCGAATGAGCAGTTCTTC. As protein: CASSITWTAPNEQFF.

V and J are TRBV5-4 and TRBJ1-4, with D maybe TRBD1 (6 bases). The germline gives CDR1 SGHNT, CDR2 YYREEE (reference sequence). Deletions cut 6 bases from V and 2 bases from J, with 20 bases between. The CDR3 runs to 17 residues. DNA of the CDR3: TGTGCCAGCACGGATACGACAACAGGGCGGACTAATGAAAAACTGTTTTTT. Amino acids: CASTDTTTGRTNEKLFF.

The rearrangement links TRBV6-5 to TRBJ2-1; a possible D gene is TRBD1 (5 bases). The CDR3 length is 15 residues. Germline assignment: CDR1 MNHEY and CDR2 SVGAGI. The V end was cut by 3 bases, the J end by 0 bases, with 9 bases between. The CDR3 sequence is CASSYGRVSYNEQFF. The CDR3 region has the DNA TGTGCCAGCAGTTATGGCAGGGTCTCCTACAATGAGCAGTTCTTC.

The chain uses TRBV2 and TRBJ1-2; TRBD1 aligns across 8 bases. CDR1 is SNHLY and CDR2 is FYNNEI in the germline V gene. The trim removed 8 bases at V and 3 bases at J, leaving 8 bases unmatched. The CDR3 is 14 amino acids. CDR3 loop: CASSGQGADYGYTF. CDR3 in DNA: TGTGCCAGCTCTGGGCAGGGGGCGGACTATGGCTACACCTTC.

V and J are TRBV6-5 and TRBJ1-5, with D tentatively TRBD1 (5 bases). The CDR3 covers 15 residues. Looked up from germline, CDR1 is MNHEY and CDR2 is SVGAGI. Trimming left V 6 bases short and J 0 bases short, with 12 bases between. The CDR3 sequence: CASRRQPNSNQPQHF. CDR3 nucleotide sequence: TGTGCCAGCAGGAGACAGCCAAATAGCAATCAGCCCCAGCATTTT.

This sequence joins TRBV5-1 and TRBJ1-1; no reliable D call. Germline V gives CDR1 SGHRS, CDR2 YFSETQ. V was clipped by 0 bases and J by 0 bases, with 9 bases between them. The CDR3 loop spans 15 amino acids. The CDR3: CASSLEMAMNTEAFF. The CDR3 nucleotides read TGCGCCAGCAGCTTGGAAATGGCGATGAACACTGAAGCTTTCTTT.

The chain has TRBV27 and TRBJ2-3; 8 nucleotides agree with TRBD2. The CDR3 spans 19 residues. Looked up from germline, CDR1 is MNHEY and CDR2 is SMNVEV (reference sequence). The junction had 19 bases not matched to a gene; V was cut back by 4 bases and J by 4 bases. The CDR3 region has the DNA TGTGCCAGCAGTTGGATGGTTAGCGGGGCAAAATCAAGCGCAGATACGCAGTATTTT. Its translation: CASSWMVSGAKSSADTQYF.

J is TRBJ2-7 and V is TRBV5-1; 7 bases line up with TRBD1. Trimming took 5 bases from V and 8 from J; bases not matched to a gene: 10. Germline V gene sequence: CDR1 SGHRS, CDR2 YFSETQ. The CDR3 is 13 amino acids. The CDR3 DNA reads as TGCGCCAGCAGTCTGGACAGGTCTACGAAGCAGTACTTC. Its protein product is CASSLDRSTKQYF.

The chain combines TRBV7-3 with TRBJ1-2; a possible D gene is TRBD1 (5 bases). Trimming took off 4 bases at V and 0 bases at J, with 15 bases between the two ends. The CDR3 is 16 residues long. Germline V gene sequence: CDR1 SGHTA, CDR2 FQGTGA. CDR3 nucleotides: TGTGCCAGCAGCTCGCATCCTGACAGATCTAACTATGGCTACACCTTC. This encodes CASSSHPDRSNYGYTF.

The chain couples TRBV28 to TRBJ2-7, with D perhaps assigned TRBD1 or TRBD2 (5 bases each). Trimming left V 4 bases short and J 7 bases short, with 14 bases between. CDR1 is MDHEN and CDR2 is SYDVKM in the germline V gene. CDR3 length equals 13 residues. This CDR3 is CASSWTQGLEQYV. CDR3 nucleotide sequence: TGTGCCAGCAGTTGGACTCAGGGCCTTGAGCAGTACGTC.

The rearrangement links TRBV6-1 to TRBJ2-1, with a weak D call TRBD1 (5 bases). The CDR3 consists of 13 residues. Looked up from germline, CDR1 is MNHNS and CDR2 is SASEGT. The V end was cut by 4 bases, the J end by 6 bases, with 10 bases between. DNA of the CDR3: TGTGCCAGCAGTGGGACATTCCTCAATGAGCAGTTCTTC. Its translation: CASSGTFLNEQFF.

This clone was seen once. A junction end diverges from the germline sequence, so it may reflect a read error. Here the CDR3 DNA reads TGTGCCAGCAGGAGAGGGACTAGCGGGGGACACCAGATCTTC. It encodes CASRRGTSGGHQIF. The rearrangement joins TRBV11-2 to TRBJ2-1, with 14 bases matching TRBD2. The CDR3 consists of 14 residues. CDR1 is SGHAT and CDR2 is FQNNGV in the germline V gene. The entire variable domain, with the rest obtained from reference TRBV11-2 and TRBJ2-1, is as follows: EAGVAQSPRYKIIEKRQSVAFWCNPISGHATLYWYQQILGQGPKLLIQFQNNGVVDDSQLPKDRFSAERLKGVDSTLKIQPAKLEDSAVYLCASRRGTSGGHQIFGPGTRLTVL.

The chain links TRBV10-3 to TRBJ2-1; D is perhaps TRBD1 (5 bases). Germline V gene data show CDR1 as ENHRY and CDR2 as SYGVKD. The CDR3 loop spans 12 amino acids. Trimming pared 7 bases from V and 7 bases from J, leaving 11 bases between. The DNA for the CDR3 is TGTGCCATCAACAGGAACGGGAATGAGCAGTTCTTC. Amino acid sequence: CAINRNGNEQFF.

The chain employs TRBV6-6 and TRBJ1-5; TRBD1 matches 7 bases. Losses at the gene ends were 8 bases for V and 3 bases for J; bases not matched to a gene: 1. Germline CDR1 is MNHNY and CDR2 is SVGAGI (reference sequence). The CDR3 spans 12 residues. In DNA, the CDR3 is TGTGCCAGCGGGACAGACAATCAGCCCCAGCATTTT. Translation: CASGTDNQPQHF.

The count of this clone is one. J is TRBJ2-3 and V is TRBV20-1; D gene ambiguous. The CDR3 covers 11 residues. V was trimmed by 3 bases and J by 6 bases, leaving 7 bases between them. The germline V gene has CDR1 DFQATT and CDR2 SNEGSKA (reference sequence). CDR3 amino acids: CSARPTDTQYF. CDR3 DNA sequence: TGCAGTGCTAGGCCTACGGATACGCAGTATTTT.

The genes are TRBV7-9 and TRBJ2-5, with a tentative D call TRBD1 (6 bases). Germline lookup yields CDR1 SEHNR and CDR2 FQNEAQ (reference sequence). V lost 5 bases and J lost 4, with 17 bases in between. The CDR3 spans 15 residues. CDR3 sequence (DNA): TGTGCCAGCAGCGGGACCTACAGGGTTGGAGAGACCCAGTACTTC. It codes for CASSGTYRVGETQYF.

Turning to this clone: At one end the junction does not follow the germline gene, possibly because of a read error. V is TRBV30 and J is TRBJ1-5; D call uncertain. The CDR3 length is 14 residues. The germline gives CDR1 GTSNPN, CDR2 SVGIG (reference sequence). CDR3 sequence (DNA): TGTGCCTGGAGTTACGATATAAAGGGCCAGCCCAAGCATTTT. Protein sequence: CAWSYDIKGQPKHF.

The chain recombines TRBV7-2 with TRBJ2-1; 9 bases line up with TRBD1. The ends lost 1 base at V and 7 bases at J; junction bases unmatched: 8. Germline V gene sequence: CDR1 SGHTA, CDR2 FQGNSA. This CDR3 has 16 residues. This CDR3 is CASSLVQQGAGNEQFF. CDR3 nucleotides: TGTGCCAGCAGCTTAGTTCAACAGGGGGCAGGGAATGAGCAGTTCTTC.

V usage is TRBV27 and J usage is TRBJ2-1; 8 bases align to TRBD2. V shed 2 bases, J shed 4 bases, and the junction held 7 bases outside the gene matches. In germline, CDR1 is MNHEY, CDR2 SMNVEV (reference sequence). CDR3 length: 16 residues. CDR3 amino acids: CASSLNYGGAYNEQFF. The CDR3 nucleotides read TGTGCCAGCAGTTTAAACTACGGGGGGGCATACAATGAGCAGTTCTTC.